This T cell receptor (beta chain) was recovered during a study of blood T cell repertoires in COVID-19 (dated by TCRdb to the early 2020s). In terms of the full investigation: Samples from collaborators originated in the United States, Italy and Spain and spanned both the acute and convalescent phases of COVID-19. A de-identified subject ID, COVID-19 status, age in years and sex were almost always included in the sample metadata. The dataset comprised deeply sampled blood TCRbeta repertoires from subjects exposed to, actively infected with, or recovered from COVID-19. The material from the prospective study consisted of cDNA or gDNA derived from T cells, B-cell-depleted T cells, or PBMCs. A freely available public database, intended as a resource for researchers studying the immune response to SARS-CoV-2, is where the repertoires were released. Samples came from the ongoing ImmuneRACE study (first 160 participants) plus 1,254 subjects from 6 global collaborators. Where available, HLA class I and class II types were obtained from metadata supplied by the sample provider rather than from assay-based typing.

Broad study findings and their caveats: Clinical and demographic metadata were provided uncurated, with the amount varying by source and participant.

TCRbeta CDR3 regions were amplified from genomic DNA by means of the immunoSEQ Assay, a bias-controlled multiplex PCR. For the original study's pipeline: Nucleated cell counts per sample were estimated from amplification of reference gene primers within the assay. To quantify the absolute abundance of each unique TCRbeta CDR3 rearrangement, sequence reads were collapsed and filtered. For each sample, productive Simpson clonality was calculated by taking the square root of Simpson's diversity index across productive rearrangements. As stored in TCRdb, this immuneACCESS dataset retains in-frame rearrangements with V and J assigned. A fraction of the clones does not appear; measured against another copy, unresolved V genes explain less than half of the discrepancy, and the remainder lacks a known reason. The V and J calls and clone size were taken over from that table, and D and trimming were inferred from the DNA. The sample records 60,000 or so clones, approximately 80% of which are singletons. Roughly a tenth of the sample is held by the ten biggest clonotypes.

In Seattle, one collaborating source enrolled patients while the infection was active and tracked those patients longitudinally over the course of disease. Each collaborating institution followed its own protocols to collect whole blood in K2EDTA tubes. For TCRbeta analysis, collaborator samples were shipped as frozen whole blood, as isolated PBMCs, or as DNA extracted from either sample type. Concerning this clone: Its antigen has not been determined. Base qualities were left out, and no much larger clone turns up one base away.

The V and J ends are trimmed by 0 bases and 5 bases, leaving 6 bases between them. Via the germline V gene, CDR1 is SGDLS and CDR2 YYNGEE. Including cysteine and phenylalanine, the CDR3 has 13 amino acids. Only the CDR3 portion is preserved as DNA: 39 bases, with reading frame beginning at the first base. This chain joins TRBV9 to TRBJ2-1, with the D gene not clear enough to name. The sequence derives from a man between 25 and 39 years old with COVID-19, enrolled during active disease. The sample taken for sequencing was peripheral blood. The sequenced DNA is TGTGCCAGCAGCGTAGGACGGGACAATGAGCAGTTCTTC. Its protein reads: CASSVGRDNEQFF. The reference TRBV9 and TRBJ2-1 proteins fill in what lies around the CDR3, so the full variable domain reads DSGVTQTPKHLITATGQRVTLRCSPRSGDLSVYWYQQSLDQGLQFLIQYYNGEERAKGNILERFSAQQFPDLHSELNLSSLELGDSALYFCASSVGRDNEQFFGPGTRLTVL.